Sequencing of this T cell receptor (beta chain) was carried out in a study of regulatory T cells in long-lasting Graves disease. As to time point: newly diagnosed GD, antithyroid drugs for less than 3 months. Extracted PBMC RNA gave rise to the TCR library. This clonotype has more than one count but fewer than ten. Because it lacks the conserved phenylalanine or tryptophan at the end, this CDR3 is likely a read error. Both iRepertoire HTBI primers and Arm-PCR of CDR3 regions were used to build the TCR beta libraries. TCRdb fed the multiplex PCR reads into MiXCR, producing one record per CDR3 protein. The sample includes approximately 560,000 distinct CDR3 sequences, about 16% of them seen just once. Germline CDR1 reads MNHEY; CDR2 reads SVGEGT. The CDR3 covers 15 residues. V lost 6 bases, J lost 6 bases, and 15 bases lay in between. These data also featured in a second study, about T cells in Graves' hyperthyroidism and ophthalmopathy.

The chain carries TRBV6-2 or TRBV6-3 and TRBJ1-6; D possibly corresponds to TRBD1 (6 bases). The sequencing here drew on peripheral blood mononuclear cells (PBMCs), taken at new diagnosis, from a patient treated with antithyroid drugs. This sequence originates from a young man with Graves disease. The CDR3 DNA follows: TGTGCCAGCAGGCCCAAGGGGGTCAGTAATTCACCCCTCCACTCT. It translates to CASRPKGVSNSPLHS.